This T cell receptor (beta chain) is from a study of cytomegalovirus exposure and HLA in healthy donors. Points from the study as a whole: Later work found that TCR association rates differed between HLA loci; DRB1 had the most and HLA-C the fewest.

V lost 6 bases and J 0 bases, leaving 12 bases between the germline ends. The germline CDR1 and CDR2 sequences are MNHEY and SVGAGI. This CDR3 contains 15 residues. Of note for this clone: Its target is unknown.

PCR employed 60 Vbeta and 13 Jbeta primers. Method: immunoSEQ multiplex PCR; TCRdb's copy keeps in-frame clones and lacks some. The table records 120,000 to 150,000 clones, around 57% of them present only once. The clonotype originates from a male donor in good health and CMV-seronegative. Sequenced sample: PBMCs. The chain uses TRBV6-5 and TRBJ1-5, with D possibly being TRBD1 (6 bases). The CDR3 nucleotides are TGTGCCAGCAGCTTAACAGGGTATAGCAATCAGCCCCAGCATTTT. It translates to CASSLTGYSNQPQHF.